This T cell receptor (beta chain) originates from a study of blood T cells in healthy people across ages. Study-wide findings and caveats: Long-lived donors carried more naive CD4+ cells and greater diversity than aged donors.

With a J-beta primer mix and a sample-barcoded 5' primer, a second PCR ran about 7 to 12 cycles. One entry per CDR3 protein results from TCRdb running MiXCR on the 5' RACE reads. This sample has approximately 810,000 distinct CDR3 sequences, with 25% to 30% found just once. Concerning this clonotype: As yet, its antigen is unknown.

The V end was cut by 5 bases, the J end by 3 bases, with 14 bases between. This CDR3 spans 15 amino acids. Germline V gene sequence: CDR1 SGHTA, CDR2 FQGNSA. This chain links TRBV7-2 with TRBJ2-1; D gene uncertain. The TCR originated in a woman of 80 years or more in good health. The sequencing input was blood. CDR3 sequence: CASSQGSPGYNEQFF. CDR3 coding DNA: TGTGCCAGCAGCCAAGGGTCTCCCGGCTACAATGAGCAGTTCTTC.